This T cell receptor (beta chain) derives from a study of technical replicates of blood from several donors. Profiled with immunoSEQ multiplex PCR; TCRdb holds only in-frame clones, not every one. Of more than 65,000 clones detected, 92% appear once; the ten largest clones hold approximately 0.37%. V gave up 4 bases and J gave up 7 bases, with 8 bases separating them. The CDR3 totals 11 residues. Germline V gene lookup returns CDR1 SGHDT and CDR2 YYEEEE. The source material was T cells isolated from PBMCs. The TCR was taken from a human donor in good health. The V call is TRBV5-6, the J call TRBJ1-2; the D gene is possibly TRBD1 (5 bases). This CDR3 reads CASSATAGYTF. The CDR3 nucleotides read TGTGCCAGCAGCGCGACAGCTGGCTACACCTTC.